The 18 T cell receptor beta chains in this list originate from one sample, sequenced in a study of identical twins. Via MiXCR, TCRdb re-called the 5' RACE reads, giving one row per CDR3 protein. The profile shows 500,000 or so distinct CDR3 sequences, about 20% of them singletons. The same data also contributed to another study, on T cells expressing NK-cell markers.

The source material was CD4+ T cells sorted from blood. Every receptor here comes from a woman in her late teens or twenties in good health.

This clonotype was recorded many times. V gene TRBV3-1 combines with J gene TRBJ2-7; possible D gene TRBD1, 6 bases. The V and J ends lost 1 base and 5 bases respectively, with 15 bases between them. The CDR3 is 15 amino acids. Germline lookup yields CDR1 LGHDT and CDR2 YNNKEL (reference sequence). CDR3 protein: CASSQGVNRVHEQYF. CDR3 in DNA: TGTGCCAGCAGCCAAGGTGTGAACAGGGTCCACGAGCAGTACTTC.

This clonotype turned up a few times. CDR3 DNA sequence: TGTGCCAGCAGTGGGGTCCGGGGTTACGAGCAGTACTTC. Its translation: CASSGVRGYEQYF. V is TRBV7-9 and J is TRBJ2-7; TRBD2 is a possible D gene (5 bases). The germline gives CDR1 SEHNR, CDR2 FQNEAQ (reference sequence). The V and J ends lost 6 bases and 4 bases respectively, with 13 bases between them. The CDR3 covers 13 residues.

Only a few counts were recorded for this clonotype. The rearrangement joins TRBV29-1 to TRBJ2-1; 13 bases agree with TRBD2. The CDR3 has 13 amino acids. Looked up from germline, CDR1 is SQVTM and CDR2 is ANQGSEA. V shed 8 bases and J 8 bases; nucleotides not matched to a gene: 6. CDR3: CSSTSGGAYEQFF. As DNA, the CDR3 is TGCAGCTCTACTAGCGGGGGGGCCTATGAGCAGTTCTTC.

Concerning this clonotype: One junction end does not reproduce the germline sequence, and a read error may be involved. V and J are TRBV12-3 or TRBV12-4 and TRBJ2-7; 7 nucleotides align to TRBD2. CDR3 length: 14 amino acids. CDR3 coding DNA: TGTGCCAGCAGATTAGCGGGTTTCACCTACGAGCAGTACTTC. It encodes CASRLAGFTYEQYF.

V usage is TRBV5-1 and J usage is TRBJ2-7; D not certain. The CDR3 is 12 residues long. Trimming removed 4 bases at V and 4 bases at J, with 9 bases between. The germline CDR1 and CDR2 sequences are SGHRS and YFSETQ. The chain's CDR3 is CASSGSLYEQYF. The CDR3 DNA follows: TGCGCCAGCAGCGGATCCCTATACGAGCAGTACTTC.

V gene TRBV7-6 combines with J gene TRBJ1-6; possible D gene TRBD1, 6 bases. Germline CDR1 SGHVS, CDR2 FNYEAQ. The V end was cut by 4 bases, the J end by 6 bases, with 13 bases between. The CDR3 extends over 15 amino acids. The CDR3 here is CASSSEGGSNSPLHF. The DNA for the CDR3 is TGTGCCAGCAGCTCAGAGGGGGGTTCTAATTCACCCCTCCACTTT.

CDR3 sequence: CASRWDTQYF. CDR3 in DNA: TGCGCCAGCAGGTGGGATACGCAGTATTTT. The chain is built from TRBV10-1 and TRBJ2-3; D gene ambiguous. Per germline, CDR1 WNHNN and CDR2 SYGVQD (reference sequence). This CDR3 comprises 10 residues. V was cut by 6 bases and J by 6 bases, with 4 bases left in between.

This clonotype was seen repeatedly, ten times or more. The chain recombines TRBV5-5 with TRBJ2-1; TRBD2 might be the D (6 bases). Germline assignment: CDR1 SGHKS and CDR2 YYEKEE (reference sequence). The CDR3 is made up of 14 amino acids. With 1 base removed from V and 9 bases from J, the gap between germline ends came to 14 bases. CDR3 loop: CASSLLQRVSEQFF. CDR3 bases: TGTGCCAGCAGCTTGCTCCAGCGGGTGAGTGAGCAGTTCTTC.

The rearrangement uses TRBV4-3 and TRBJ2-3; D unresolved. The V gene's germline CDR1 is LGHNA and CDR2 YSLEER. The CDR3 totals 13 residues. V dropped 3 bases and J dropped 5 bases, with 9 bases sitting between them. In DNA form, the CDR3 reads TGCGCCAGCAGCCACCGCATCAGAGATACGCAGTATTTT. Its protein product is CASSHRIRDTQYF.

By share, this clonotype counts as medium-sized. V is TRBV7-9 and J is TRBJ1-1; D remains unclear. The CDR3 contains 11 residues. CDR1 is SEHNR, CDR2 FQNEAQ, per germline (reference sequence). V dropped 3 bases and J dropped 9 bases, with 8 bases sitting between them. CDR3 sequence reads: CASSLIQKAFF. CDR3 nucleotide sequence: TGTGCCAGCAGCTTGATCCAGAAAGCTTTCTTT.

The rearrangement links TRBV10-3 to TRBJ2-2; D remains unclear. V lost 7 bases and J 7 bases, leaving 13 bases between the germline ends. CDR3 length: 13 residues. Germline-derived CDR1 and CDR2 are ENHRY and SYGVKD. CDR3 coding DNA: TGTGCCATCAAAAACTCCCTCGGCGGGGAGCTGTTTTTT. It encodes CAIKNSLGGELFF.

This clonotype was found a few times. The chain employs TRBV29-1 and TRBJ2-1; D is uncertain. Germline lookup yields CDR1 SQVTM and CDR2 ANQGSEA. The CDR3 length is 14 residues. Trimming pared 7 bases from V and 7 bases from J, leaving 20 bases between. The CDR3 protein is CSAGTLLGSNEQFF. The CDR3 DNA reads TGCAGCGCCGGTACTCTGCTGGGATCGAATGAGCAGTTCTTC.

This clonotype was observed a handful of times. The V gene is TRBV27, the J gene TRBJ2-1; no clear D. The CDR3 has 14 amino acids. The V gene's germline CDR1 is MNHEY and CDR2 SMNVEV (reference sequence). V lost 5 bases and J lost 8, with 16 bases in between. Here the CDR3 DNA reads TGTGCCAGCAGTCTCCCAGACGCATTGGATGAGCAGTTCTTC. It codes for CASSLPDALDEQFF.

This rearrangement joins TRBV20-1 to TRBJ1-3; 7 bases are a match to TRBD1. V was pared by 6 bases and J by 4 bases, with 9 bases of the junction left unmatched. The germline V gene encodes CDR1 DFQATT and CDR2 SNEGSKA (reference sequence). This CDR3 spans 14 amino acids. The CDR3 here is CSARPGQAGNTIYF. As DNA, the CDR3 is TGCAGTGCCAGGCCTGGACAGGCAGGAAACACCATATATTTT.

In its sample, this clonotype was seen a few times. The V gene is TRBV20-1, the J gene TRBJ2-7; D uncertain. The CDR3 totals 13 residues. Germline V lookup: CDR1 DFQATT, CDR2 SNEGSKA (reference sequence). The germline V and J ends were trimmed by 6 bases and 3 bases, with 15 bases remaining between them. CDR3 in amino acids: CSAQSTPRYEQYF. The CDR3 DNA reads TGCAGTGCCCAGTCAACCCCACGCTACGAGCAGTACTTC.

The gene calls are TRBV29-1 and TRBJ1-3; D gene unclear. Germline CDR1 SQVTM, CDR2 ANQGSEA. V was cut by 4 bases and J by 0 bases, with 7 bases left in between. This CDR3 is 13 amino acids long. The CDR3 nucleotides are TGCAGCGTTGTGGTGAACTCTGGAAACACCATATATTTT. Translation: CSVVVNSGNTIYF.

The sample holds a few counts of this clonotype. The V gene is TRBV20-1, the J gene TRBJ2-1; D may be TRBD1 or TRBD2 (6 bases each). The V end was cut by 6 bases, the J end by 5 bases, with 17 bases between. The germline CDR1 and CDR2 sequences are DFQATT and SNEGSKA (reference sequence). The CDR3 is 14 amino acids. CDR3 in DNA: TGCAGTGCAAGCGTTCAGGGGAGGAACAATGAGCAGTTCTTC. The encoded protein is CSASVQGRNNEQFF.

The CDR3 region is CSAIEGLAGGPETQYF. The CDR3 DNA is TGCAGTGCCATTGAGGGACTAGCGGGAGGCCCAGAGACCCAGTACTTC. The chain couples TRBV20-1 to TRBJ2-5, with 15 bases lining up with TRBD2. CDR1 and CDR2 (germline): DFQATT, SNEGSKA (reference sequence). This CDR3 is 16 amino acids long. With 6 bases clipped from V and 4 bases from J, the junction kept 9 bases outside the gene matches.